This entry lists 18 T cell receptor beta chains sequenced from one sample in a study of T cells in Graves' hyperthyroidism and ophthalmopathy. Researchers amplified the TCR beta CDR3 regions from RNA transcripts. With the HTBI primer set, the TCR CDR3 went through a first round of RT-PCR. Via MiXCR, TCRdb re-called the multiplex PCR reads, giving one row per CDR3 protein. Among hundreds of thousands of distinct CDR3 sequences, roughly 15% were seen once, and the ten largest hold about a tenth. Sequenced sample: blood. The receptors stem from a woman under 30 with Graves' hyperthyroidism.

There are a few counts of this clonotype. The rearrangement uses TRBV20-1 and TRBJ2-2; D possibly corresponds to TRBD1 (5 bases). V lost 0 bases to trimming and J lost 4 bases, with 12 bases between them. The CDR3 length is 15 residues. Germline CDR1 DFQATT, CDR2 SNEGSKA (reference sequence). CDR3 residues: CSARDLLQATGELFF. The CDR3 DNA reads TGCAGTGCTAGAGATCTGTTACAGGCCACCGGGGAGCTGTTTTTT.

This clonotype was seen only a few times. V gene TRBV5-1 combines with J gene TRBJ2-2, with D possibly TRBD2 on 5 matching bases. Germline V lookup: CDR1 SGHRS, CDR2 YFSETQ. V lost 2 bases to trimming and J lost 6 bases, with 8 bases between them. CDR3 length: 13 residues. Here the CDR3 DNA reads TGCGCCAGCAGCTTCGAGGGTCCCGGGGAGCTGTTTTTT. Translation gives CASSFEGPGELFF.

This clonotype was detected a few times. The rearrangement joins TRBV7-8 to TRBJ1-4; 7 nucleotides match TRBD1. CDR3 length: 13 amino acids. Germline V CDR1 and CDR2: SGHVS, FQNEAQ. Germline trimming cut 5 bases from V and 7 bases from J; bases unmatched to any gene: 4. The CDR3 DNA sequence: TGTGCCAGCAGCCCGAGACAGGGTGAAAAACTGTTTTTT. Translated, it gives CASSPRQGEKLFF.

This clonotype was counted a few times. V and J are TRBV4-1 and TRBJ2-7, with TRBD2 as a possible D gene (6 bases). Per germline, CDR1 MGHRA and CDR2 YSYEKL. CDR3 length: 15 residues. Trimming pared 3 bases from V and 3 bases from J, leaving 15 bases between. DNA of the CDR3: TGCGCCAGCAGCCACCCGGGACGGGAGTTCTACGAGCAGTACTTC. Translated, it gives CASSHPGREFYEQYF.

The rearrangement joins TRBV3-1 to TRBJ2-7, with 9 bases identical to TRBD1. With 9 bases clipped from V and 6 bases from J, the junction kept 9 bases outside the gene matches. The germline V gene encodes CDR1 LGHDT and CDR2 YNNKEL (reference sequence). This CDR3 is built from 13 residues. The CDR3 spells CASGDRGAFEQYF. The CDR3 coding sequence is TGTGCCAGTGGAGACAGGGGGGCATTCGAGCAGTACTTC.

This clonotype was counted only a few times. CDR3 in amino acids: CATTTGQREMTDTQYF. The CDR3, as DNA: TGTGCCACCACTACCGGGCAGCGGGAGATGACAGATACGCAGTATTTT. The chain joins TRBV6-1 to TRBJ2-3, with 8 bases fitting TRBD2. V shed 10 bases and J 3 bases; nucleotides not matched to a gene: 15. Germline CDR1 MNHNS, CDR2 SASEGT. The CDR3 length is 16 residues.

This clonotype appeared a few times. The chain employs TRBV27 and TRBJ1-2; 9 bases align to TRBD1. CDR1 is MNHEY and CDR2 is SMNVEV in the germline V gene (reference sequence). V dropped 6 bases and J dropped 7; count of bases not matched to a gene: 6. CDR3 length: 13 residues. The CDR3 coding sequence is TGTGCCAGCAGGGAGGACAGGGGAAGTGGCTACACCTTC. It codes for CASREDRGSGYTF.

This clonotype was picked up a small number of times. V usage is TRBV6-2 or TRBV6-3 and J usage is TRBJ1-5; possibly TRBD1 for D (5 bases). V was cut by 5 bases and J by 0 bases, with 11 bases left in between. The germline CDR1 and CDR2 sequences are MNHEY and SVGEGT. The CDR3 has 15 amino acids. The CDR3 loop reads CASSRGFYSNQPQHF. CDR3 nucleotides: TGTGCCAGCAGTCGGGGGTTCTATAGCAATCAGCCCCAGCATTTT.

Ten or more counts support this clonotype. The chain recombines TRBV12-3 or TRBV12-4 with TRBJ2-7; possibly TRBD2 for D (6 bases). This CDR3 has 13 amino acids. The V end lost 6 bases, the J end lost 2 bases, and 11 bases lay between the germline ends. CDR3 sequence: CASSFSGAYEQYF. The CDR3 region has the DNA TGTGCCAGCAGCTTTTCGGGGGCCTACGAGCAGTACTTC.

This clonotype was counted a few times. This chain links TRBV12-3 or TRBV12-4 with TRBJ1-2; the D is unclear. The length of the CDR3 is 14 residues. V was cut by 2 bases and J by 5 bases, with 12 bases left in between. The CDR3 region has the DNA TGTGCCAGCAGTTTAAATAGAGGAAGATATGGCTACACCTTC. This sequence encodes CASSLNRGRYGYTF.

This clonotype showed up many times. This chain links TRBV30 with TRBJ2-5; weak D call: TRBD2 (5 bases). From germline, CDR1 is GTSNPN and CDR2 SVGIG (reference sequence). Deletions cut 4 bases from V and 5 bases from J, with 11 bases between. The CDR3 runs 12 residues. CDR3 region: CAWIVRGETQYF. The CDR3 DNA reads TGTGCCTGGATAGTCCGCGGGGAGACCCAGTACTTC.

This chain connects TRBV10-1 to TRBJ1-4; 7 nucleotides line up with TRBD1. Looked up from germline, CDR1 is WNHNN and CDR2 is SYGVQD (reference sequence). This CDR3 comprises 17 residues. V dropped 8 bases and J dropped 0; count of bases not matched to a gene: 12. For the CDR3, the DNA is TGCGCCAGCCCTGACCCGGGACAGAAAGCAACTAATGAAAAACTGTTTTTT. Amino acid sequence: CASPDPGQKATNEKLFF.

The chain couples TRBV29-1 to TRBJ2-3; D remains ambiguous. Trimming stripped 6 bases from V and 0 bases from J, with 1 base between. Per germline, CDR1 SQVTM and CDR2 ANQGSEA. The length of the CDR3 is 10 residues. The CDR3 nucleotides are TGCAGCGTAAGCACAGATACGCAGTATTTT. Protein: CSVSTDTQYF.

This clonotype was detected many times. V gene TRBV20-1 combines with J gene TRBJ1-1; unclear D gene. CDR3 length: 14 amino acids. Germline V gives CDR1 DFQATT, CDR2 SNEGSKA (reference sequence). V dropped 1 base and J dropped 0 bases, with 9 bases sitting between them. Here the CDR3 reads CSARVFSVNTEAFF. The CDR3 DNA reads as TGCAGTGCTAGAGTTTTCAGCGTGAACACTGAAGCTTTCTTT.

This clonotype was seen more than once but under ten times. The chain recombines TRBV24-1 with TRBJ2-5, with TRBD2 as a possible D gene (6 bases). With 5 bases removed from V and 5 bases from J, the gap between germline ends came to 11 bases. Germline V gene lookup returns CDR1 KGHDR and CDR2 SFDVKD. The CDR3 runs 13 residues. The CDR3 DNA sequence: TGTGCCACCAGTGGGAGGGAGTGGGAGACCCAGTACTTC. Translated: CATSGREWETQYF.

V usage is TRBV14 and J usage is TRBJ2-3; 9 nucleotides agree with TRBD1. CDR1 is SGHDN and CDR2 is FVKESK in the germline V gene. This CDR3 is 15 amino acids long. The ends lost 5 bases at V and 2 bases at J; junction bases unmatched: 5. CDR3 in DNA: TGTGCCAGCAGCGCCGGACAGGGGCTCACAGATACGCAGTATTTT. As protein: CASSAGQGLTDTQYF.

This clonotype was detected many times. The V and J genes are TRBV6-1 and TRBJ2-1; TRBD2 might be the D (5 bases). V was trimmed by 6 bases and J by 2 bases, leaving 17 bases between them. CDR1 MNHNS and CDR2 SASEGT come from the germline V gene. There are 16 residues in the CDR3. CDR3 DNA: TGTGCCAGCAGCGCCCGAAGCGGAGTGACCTACAATGAGCAGTTCTTC. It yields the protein CASSARSGVTYNEQFF.

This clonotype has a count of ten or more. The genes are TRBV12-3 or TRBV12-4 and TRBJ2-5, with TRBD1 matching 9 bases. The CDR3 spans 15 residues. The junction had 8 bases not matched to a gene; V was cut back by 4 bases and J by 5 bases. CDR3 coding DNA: TGTGCCAGCAGTTCATGGACAGGGGAAGGGGAGACCCAGTACTTC. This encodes CASSSWTGEGETQYF.